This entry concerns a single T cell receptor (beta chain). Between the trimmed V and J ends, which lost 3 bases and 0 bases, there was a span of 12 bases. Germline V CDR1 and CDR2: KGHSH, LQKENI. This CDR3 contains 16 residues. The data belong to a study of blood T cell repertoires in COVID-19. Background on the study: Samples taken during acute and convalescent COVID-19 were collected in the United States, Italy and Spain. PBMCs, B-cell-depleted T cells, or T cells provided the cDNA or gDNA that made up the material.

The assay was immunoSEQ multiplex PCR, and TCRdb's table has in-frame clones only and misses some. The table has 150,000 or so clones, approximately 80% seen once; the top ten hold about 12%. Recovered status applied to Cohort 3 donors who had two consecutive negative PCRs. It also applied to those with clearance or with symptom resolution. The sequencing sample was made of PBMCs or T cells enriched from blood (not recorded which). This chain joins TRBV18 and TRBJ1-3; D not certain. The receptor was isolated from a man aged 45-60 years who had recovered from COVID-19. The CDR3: CASSPMEGRSGNTIYF. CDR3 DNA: TGTGCCAGCTCACCGATGGAGGGCCGCTCTGGAAACACCATATATTTT.